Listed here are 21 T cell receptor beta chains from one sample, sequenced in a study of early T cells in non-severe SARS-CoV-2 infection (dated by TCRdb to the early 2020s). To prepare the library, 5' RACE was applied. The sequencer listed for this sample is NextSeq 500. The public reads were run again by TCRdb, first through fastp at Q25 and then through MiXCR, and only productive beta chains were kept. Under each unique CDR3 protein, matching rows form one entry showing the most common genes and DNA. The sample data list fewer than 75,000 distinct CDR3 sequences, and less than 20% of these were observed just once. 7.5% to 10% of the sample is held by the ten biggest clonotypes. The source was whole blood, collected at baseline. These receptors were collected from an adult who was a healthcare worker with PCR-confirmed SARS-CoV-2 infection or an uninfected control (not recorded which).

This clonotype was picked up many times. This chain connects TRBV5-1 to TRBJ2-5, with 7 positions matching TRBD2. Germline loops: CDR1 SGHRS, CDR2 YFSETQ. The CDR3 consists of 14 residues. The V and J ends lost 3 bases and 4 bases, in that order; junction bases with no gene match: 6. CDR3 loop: CASSSSGTTETQYF. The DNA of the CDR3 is TGCGCCAGCAGCTCCTCCGGGACTACAGAGACCCAGTACTTC.

CDR3 nucleotides: TGTGCCAGCAGCAGGACAGGGGGATCTAATAATTCACCCCTCCACTTT. Protein sequence: CASSRTGGSNNSPLHF. The genes are TRBV11-2 and TRBJ1-6; TRBD1 aligns across 10 bases. Germline V gives CDR1 SGHAT, CDR2 FQNNGV. The V and J ends lost 5 bases and 5 bases, in that order; junction bases with no gene match: 6. The CDR3 loop spans 16 amino acids.

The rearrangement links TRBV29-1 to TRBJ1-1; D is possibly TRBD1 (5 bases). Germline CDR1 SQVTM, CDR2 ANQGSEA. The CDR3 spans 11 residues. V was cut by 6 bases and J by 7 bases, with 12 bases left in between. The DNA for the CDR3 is TGCAGCGTGAGGGCCGGGGGTGAAGCTTTCTTT. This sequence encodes CSVRAGGEAFF.

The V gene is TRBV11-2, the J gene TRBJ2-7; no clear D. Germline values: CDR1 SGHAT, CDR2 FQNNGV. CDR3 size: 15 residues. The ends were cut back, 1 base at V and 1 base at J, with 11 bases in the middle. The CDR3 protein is CASSLVPIPSYEQYF. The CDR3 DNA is TGTGCCAGCAGCTTAGTACCGATTCCTTCCTACGAGCAGTACTTC. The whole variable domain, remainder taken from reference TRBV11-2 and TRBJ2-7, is EAGVAQSPRYKIIEKRQSVAFWCNPISGHATLYWYQQILGQGPKLLIQFQNNGVVDDSQLPKDRFSAERLKGVDSTLKIQPAKLEDSAVYLCASSLVPIPSYEQYFGPGTRLTVT.

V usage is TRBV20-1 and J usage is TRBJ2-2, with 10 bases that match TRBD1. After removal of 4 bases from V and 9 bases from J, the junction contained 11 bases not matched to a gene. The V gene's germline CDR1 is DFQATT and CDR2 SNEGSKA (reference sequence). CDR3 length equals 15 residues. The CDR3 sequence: CSAKEGQGGSRELFF. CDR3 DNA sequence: TGCAGTGCTAAAGAAGGACAGGGGGGCTCCCGGGAGCTGTTTTTT.

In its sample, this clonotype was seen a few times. The CDR3 sequence: CASSQPKKSGHTF. The CDR3 region has the DNA TGTGCCAGCAGCCAACCTAAGAAATCCGGCCACACCTTC. The V gene is TRBV12-3 or TRBV12-4, the J gene TRBJ1-2; no clear D gene. V dropped 6 bases and J dropped 12 bases, with 20 bases sitting between them. The CDR3 contains 13 residues.

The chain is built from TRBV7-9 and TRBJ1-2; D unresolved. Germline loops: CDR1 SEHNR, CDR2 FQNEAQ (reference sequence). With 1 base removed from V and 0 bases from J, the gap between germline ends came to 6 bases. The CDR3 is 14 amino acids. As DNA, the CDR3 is TGTGCCAGCAGCTTAGGCGAAGCTAACTATGGCTACACCTTC. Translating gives CASSLGEANYGYTF.

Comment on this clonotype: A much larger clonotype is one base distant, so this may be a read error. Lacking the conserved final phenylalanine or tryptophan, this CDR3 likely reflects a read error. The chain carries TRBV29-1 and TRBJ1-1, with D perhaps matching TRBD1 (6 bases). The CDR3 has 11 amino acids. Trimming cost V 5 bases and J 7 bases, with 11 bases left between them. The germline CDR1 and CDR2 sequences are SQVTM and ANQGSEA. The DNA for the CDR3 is TGCAGCGTTTTCCGGGACAATGAAGCTTTCCTT. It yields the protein CSVFRDNEAFL.

CDR3 sequence: CASSLMSTAGNTIYF. Here the CDR3 DNA reads TGTGCCAGCAGCTTAATGTCGACAGCTGGAAACACCATATATTTT. The V gene is TRBV7-2, the J gene TRBJ1-3, with D tentatively TRBD1 (5 bases). The CDR3 extends over 15 amino acids. Germline loops: CDR1 SGHTA, CDR2 FQGNSA. V lost 2 bases and J lost 2, with 10 bases in between.

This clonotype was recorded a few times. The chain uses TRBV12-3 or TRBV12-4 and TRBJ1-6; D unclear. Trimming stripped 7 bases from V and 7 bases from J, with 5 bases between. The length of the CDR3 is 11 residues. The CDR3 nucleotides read TGTGCCAGCATGAGGAATTCACCCCTCCACTTT. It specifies CASMRNSPLHF.

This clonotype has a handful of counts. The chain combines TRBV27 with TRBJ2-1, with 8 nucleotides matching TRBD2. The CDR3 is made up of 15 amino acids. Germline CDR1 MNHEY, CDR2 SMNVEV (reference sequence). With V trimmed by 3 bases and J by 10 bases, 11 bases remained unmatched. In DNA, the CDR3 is TGTGCCAGCAGTTTCTCAGCGGGGGTCGATCGGGAGCAGTTCTTC. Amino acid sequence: CASSFSAGVDREQFF.

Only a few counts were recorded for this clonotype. The chain's CDR3 is CASSQGGGRNTGELFF. CDR3 DNA sequence: TGTGCCAGCAGCCAGGGCGGAGGACGGAACACCGGGGAGCTGTTTTTT. The rearrangement links TRBV7-2 to TRBJ2-2; D possibly matches TRBD1 or TRBD2 (5 bases each). The CDR3 extends over 16 amino acids. The V end was cut by 5 bases, the J end by 1 base, with 14 bases between. Per germline, CDR1 SGHTA and CDR2 FQGNSA.

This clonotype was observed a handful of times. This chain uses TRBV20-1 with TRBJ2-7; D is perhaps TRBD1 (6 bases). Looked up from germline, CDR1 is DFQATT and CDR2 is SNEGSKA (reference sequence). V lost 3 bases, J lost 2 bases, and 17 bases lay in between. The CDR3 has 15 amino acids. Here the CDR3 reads CSARSAQQGTYEQYF. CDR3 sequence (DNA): TGCAGTGCTAGGTCCGCGCAACAGGGAACCTACGAGCAGTACTTC.

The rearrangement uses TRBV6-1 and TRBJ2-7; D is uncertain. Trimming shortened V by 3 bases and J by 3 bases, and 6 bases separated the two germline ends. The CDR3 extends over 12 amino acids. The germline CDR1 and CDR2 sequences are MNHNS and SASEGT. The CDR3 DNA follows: TGTGCCAGCAGTGAGCCCGGCTACGAGCAGTACTTC. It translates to CASSEPGYEQYF.

The CDR3 region has the DNA TGTGCCAGCAGCTTATTTCGCCAGACTCGCCGCTACAATGAGCAGTTCTTC. The encoded protein is CASSLFRQTRRYNEQFF. The V and J genes are TRBV7-9 and TRBJ2-1; no firm D call. Trimming took 2 bases from V and 3 from J, leaving 17 bases between them. This CDR3 comprises 17 residues. CDR1 is SEHNR and CDR2 is FQNEAQ in the germline V gene (reference sequence). The variable domain in full, completed from reference TRBV7-9 and TRBJ2-1, reads DTGVSQNPRHKITKRGQNVTFRCDPISEHNRLYWYRQTLGQGPEFLTYFQNEAQLEKSRLLSDRFSAERPKGSFSTLEIQRTEQGDSAMYLCASSLFRQTRRYNEQFFGPGTRLTVL.

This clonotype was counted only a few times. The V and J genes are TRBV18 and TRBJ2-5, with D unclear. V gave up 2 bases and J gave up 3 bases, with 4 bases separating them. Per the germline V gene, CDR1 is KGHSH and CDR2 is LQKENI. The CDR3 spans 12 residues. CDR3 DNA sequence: TGTGCCAGCTCACCAATCAAAGAGACCCAGTACTTC. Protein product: CASSPIKETQYF. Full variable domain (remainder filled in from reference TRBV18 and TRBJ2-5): NAGVMQNPRHLVRRRGQEARLRCSPMKGHSHVYWYRQLPEEGLKFMVYLQKENIIDESGMPKERFSAEFPKEGPSILRIQQVVRGDSAAYFCASSPIKETQYFGPGTRLLVL.

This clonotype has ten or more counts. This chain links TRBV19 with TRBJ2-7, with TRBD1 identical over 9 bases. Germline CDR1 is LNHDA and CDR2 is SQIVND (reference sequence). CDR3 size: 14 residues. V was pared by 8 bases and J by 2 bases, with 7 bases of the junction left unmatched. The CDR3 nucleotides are TGTGCCAGTGGATGGACAGGGGATACCTACGAGCAGTACTTC. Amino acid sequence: CASGWTGDTYEQYF.

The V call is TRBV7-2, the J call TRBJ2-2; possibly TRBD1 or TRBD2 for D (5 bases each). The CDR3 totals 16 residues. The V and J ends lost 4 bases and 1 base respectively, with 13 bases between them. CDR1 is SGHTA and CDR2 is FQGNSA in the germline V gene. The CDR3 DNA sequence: TGTGCCAGCAGCTCCTCCGGGACGGTGAACACCGGGGAGCTGTTTTTT. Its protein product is CASSSSGTVNTGELFF.

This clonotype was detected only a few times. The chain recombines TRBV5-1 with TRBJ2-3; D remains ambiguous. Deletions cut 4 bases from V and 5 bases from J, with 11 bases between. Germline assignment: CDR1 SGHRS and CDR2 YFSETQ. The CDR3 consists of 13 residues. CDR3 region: CASSGPVGDTQYF. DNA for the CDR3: TGCGCCAGCAGCGGACCCGTGGGAGATACGCAGTATTTT. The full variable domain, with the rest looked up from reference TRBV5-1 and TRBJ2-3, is KAGVTQTPRYLIKTRGQQVTLSCSPISGHRSVSWYQQTPGQGLQFLFEYFSETQRNKGNFPGRFSGRQFSNSRSEMNVSTLELGDSALYLCASSGPVGDTQYFGPGTRLTVL.

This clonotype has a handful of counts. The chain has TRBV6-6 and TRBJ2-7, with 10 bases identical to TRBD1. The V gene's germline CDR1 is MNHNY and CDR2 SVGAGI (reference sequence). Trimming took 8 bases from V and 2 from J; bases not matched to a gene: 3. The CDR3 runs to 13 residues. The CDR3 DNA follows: TGTGCCAGCGGACAGGGGGTTACCTACGAGCAGTACTTC. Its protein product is CASGQGVTYEQYF.

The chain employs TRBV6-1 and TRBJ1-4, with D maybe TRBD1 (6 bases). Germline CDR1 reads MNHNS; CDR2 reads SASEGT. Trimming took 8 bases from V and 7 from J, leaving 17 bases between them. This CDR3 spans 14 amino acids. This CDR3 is CASGSRDNREKLFF. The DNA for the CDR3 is TGTGCCAGCGGATCCCGGGACAACCGTGAAAAACTGTTTTTT.